A single sample gave rise to the 12 T cell receptor beta chains below, sequenced in a study of response to subunit inactivated influenza vaccine. MiXCR was run by TCRdb on the RT-PCR reads, yielding one entry per CDR3 protein. The sample yields hundreds of thousands of distinct CDR3 sequences, 7.6% seen once. Sequencing was performed on PBMCs from blood, taken less than 30 months after vaccination. The origin of the receptors is a man in his fifties or sixties who received an inactivated influenza vaccine.

The V call is TRBV7-2, the J call TRBJ1-6, with D unresolved. The CDR3 runs 15 residues. CDR1 is SGHTA and CDR2 is FQGNSA in the germline V gene. Trimming removed 1 base at V and 7 bases at J, with 11 bases between. In DNA form, the CDR3 reads TGTGCCAGCAGCTTAGTGTCGACACCAAATTCACCCCTCCACTTT. Its protein product is CASSLVSTPNSPLHF.

The chain uses TRBV7-9 and TRBJ2-3, with 7 positions matching TRBD1. The J segment lost 3 bases and the V segment lost 8 bases, leaving 2 bases of the junction unmatched. Germline loops: CDR1 SEHNR, CDR2 FQNEAQ (reference sequence). This CDR3 region has 12 residues. The CDR3 nucleotides read TGTGCCAGCGAGGGGGCGACAGATACGCAGTATTTT. It codes for CASEGATDTQYF.

This clonotype was seen many times. The chain carries TRBV10-3 and TRBJ2-7; 8 positions agree with TRBD1. CDR3 length equals 12 residues. CDR1 and CDR2 from the germline V gene are ENHRY and SYGVKD. Trimming removed 5 bases from V and 8 bases from J; junction bases left unmatched: 5. For the CDR3, the DNA is TGTGCCATCAGTCTAACAGGGGGAAAGCAGTACTTC. This gives the protein CAISLTGGKQYF.

This clonotype was detected only a few times. Here the CDR3 DNA reads TGTGCCAGCAGCTTTCCGGGACAAGGCCCGCTCCGGGAGTACTTC. This sequence encodes CASSFPGQGPLREYF. This rearrangement joins TRBV7-2 to TRBJ2-7, with D tentatively TRBD1 (6 bases). Germline-derived CDR1 and CDR2 are SGHTA and FQGNSA. This CDR3 contains 15 residues. V lost 3 bases, J lost 11 bases, and 23 bases lay in between.

The V gene is TRBV27, the J gene TRBJ2-7, with 8 bases identical to TRBD2. The CDR3 extends over 17 amino acids. Germline lookup yields CDR1 MNHEY and CDR2 SMNVEV (reference sequence). Losses at the gene ends were 5 bases for V and 0 bases for J; bases not matched to a gene: 12. This CDR3 is CASSPFGTLAASYEQYF. CDR3 nucleotide sequence: TGTGCCAGCAGTCCCTTCGGTACACTAGCGGCCTCCTACGAGCAGTACTTC.

This chain joins TRBV12-3 or TRBV12-4 and TRBJ2-3; the match to TRBD2 covers 10 bases. Germline trimming cut 4 bases from V and 1 base from J; bases unmatched to any gene: 8. The CDR3 covers 17 residues. CDR3 sequence reads: CASSSGTSVGGTDTQYF. CDR3 DNA sequence: TGTGCCAGCAGTTCCGGGACTAGCGTGGGGGGCACAGATACGCAGTATTTT.

At least ten counts were recorded for this clonotype. This sequence joins TRBV7-2 and TRBJ2-3; D remains unclear. The length of the CDR3 is 13 residues. Germline CDR1 reads SGHTA; CDR2 reads FQGNSA. V lost 3 bases to trimming and J lost 5 bases, with 9 bases between them. The CDR3 DNA reads as TGTGCCAGCAGCTTCGACCTCGGAGATACGCAGTATTTT. This gives the protein CASSFDLGDTQYF.

This clonotype was seen only a few times. The chain employs TRBV11-2 and TRBJ1-1, with D possibly TRBD1 on 6 matching bases. Trimming removed 5 bases from V and 8 bases from J, with 12 bases in between. The CDR3 runs 12 residues. CDR1 and CDR2 (germline): SGHAT, FQNNGV. This CDR3 reads CASSPDSGEAFF. The CDR3 DNA is TGTGCCAGCAGCCCGGACAGCGGAGAAGCTTTCTTT.

This clonotype was seen only a few times. This rearrangement joins TRBV25-1 to TRBJ1-5, with TRBD1 matching 7 bases. CDR3 length equals 13 residues. The germline CDR1 and CDR2 sequences are MGHDK and SYGVNS. Trimming removed 2 bases from V and 7 bases from J; junction bases left unmatched: 2. Written as DNA, the CDR3 is TGTGCCAGCAGTGAACCAGGGGGGCAGCCCCAGCATTTT. It encodes CASSEPGGQPQHF.

This clonotype has ten or more counts. The CDR3 region is CASSQDQGTEAFF. CDR3 sequence (DNA): TGTGCCAGCAGCCAAGACCAGGGGACTGAAGCTTTCTTT. V is TRBV3-1 and J is TRBJ1-1, with D perhaps TRBD1 (6 bases). The CDR3 has 13 amino acids. Looked up from germline, CDR1 is LGHDT and CDR2 is YNNKEL (reference sequence). The V end was cut by 0 bases, the J end by 5 bases, with 7 bases between. Based on the CDR3 plus reference TRBV3-1 and TRBJ1-1, the full variable domain is DTAVSQTPKYLVTQMGNDKSIKCEQNLGHDTMYWYKQDSKKFLKIMFSYNNKELIINETVPNRFSPKSPDKAHLNLHINSLELGDSAVYFCASSQDQGTEAFFGQGTRLTVV.

This clonotype was counted at least ten times. J is TRBJ2-2 and V is TRBV12-3 or TRBV12-4; TRBD1 aligns across 7 bases. J lost 0 bases, V lost 4 bases, and 2 bases had no gene match. The CDR3 extends over 15 amino acids. The CDR3 loop reads CASSWDRSNTGELFF. The DNA of the CDR3 is TGTGCCAGCAGTTGGGACAGATCGAACACCGGGGAGCTGTTTTTT.

The rearrangement joins TRBV10-3 to TRBJ2-1; TRBD2 matches 7 bases. This CDR3 is built from 15 residues. V trimming: 4 bases; J trimming: 4 bases; junction bases outside the gene matches: 7. Germline CDR1 is ENHRY and CDR2 is SYGVKD. The CDR3 here is CAISAEAGPYNEQFF. In DNA, the CDR3 is TGTGCCATCAGTGCGGAAGCGGGGCCGTACAATGAGCAGTTCTTC.